A selection of T cell receptor beta chains follows, all from one sample in a study of blood T cell repertoires in COVID-19. Using immunoSEQ multiplex PCR, the repertoire was profiled, and TCRdb retains in-frame clones only, with some absent. Here the sample spans 150,000 to 200,000 clones, roughly 80% being singletons. Sequencing was done on a sample of peripheral blood. The receptors originated from an elderly woman with COVID-19, enrolled during active disease. CDR3s include the opening cysteine and the closing phenylalanine or tryptophan.

v_call cdr3_aa
TRBV27 CASSFLAGPPETQYF
TRBV10-3 CATNPSGFSGNEQFF
TRBV6-1 CATLWQGADTTLHF
TRBV12-5 CASGLGQLLYGYTF
TRBV9 CASSPRVGNTEAFF
TRBV2 CASSEPRDRVDYGYTF
TRBV6-5 CASSYLAGGYEQYF
TRBV15 CATSRGGTGVNYGYTF
TRBV28 CASRGGRGRVETQYF
TRBV28 CASSTAGSGANVLTF
TRBV29-1 CSVQGSREAFF
TRBV9 CASSPRGTGGPGMNTEAFF
TRBV6-6 CASSYSIRGGFKEQFF
TRBV24-1 CATSDSTPGGLETQYF
TRBV3-1/TRBV3-2 CASSQDRGPAGNTIYF
TRBV21-1 CASSKLGVAKNIQYF
TRBV2 CASSAFMANTEAFF
TRBV3-1/TRBV3-2 CASSQDPPAETQYF
TRBV9 CASSVGGPSQPQHF
TRBV2 CASSETGVLITEAFF
TRBV4-3 CASSQVLSRRHEQFF
TRBV21-1 CASSWEGTGKENTEAFF
TRBV7-2 CASSPLAGGPLDTQYF
TRBV5-3 CARSFPQGDTQYF
TRBV7-3 CASSLAANTGELFF
TRBV5-5 CASSLTGRWDGNTIYF
TRBV11-2 CASSSFTTGETQYF
TRBV7-9 CASSLAGEGYTF
TRBV5-4 CASSLVGTGAYGYTF